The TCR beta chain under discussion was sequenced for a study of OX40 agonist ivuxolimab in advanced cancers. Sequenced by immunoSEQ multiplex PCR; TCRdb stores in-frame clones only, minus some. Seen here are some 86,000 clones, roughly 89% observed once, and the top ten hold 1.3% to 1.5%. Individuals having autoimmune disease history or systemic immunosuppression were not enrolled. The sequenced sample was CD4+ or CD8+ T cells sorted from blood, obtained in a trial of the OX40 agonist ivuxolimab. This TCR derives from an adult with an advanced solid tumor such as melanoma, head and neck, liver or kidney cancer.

The CDR3 protein is CASSVRGDTIYF. The CDR3, as DNA: TGTGCCAGCAGTGTGAGGGGGGACACCATATATTTT. The chain joins TRBV2 to TRBJ1-3; the D gene is possibly TRBD1 (6 bases). The germline CDR1 and CDR2 sequences are SNHLY and FYNNEI. Trimming took 4 bases from V and 8 from J, leaving 9 bases between them. The CDR3 is made up of 12 amino acids.